The present TCR beta chain was sequenced within a study of radiation and T cells in renal cell carcinoma. There are a few counts of this clone. Treatment denoted: 15 Gy SBRT to primary tumor, nephrectomy 4 weeks later. Assay: immunoSEQ multiplex PCR; the TCRdb copy retains only in-frame clones and omits some. The top ten clones hold approximately 53% of a sample with around 5,300 clones, around 50% of them seen once. V shed 4 bases and J 5 bases; nucleotides not matched to a gene: 4. The CDR3 loop spans 15 amino acids. The germline V gene has CDR1 MNHEY and CDR2 SMNVEV (reference sequence). This rearrangement joins TRBV27 to TRBJ1-4; 10 nucleotides line up with TRBD1. The sequence derives from a man between 60 and 75 years old with renal cell carcinoma. This sample comprised tumor tissue, obtained from a patient whose treatment included radiotherapy and nephrectomy. The CDR3 DNA is TGTGCCAGCAGTTCCCCGGACAGGGGGAATGAAAAACTGTTTTTT. This codes for CASSSPDRGNEKLFF. Drawing the rest from reference TRBV27 and TRBJ1-4, the complete variable domain is EAQVTQNPRYLITVTGKKLTVTCSQNMNHEYMSWYRQDPGLGLRQIYYSMNVEVTDKGDVPEGYKVSRKEKRNFPLILESPSPNQTSLYFCASSSPDRGNEKLFFGSGTQLSVL.